This T cell receptor (beta chain) is drawn from a study of OX40 agonist ivuxolimab in advanced cancers. For the study in its entirety: The costimulatory receptor OX40 (CD134) was targeted by ivuxolimab, a fully human IgG2 agonistic monoclonal antibody. Of the roughly 53 patients in dose escalation, about 20 had hepatocellular carcinoma, some 15 had melanoma, 9 had renal cell carcinoma and 9 had head and neck cancer. Intravenous ivuxolimab was administered to patients every 2 weeks at six dose levels: 0.01, 0.1, 0.3, 1.5, 3 and 10 mg/kg. Partial responses occurred in three dose-escalation patients: two with cutaneous melanoma and one with hepatocellular carcinoma. Prior anti-PD-1, anti-PD-L1 or anti-CTLA-4 therapy was permitted, and checkpoint inhibitors had been received by 30% to 40% of dose-escalation patients. The paper covers the monotherapy dose-escalation part of the phase I ivuxolimab trial, which included N = 52 patients. The point of sequencing TCRbeta in the periphery was to test whether ivuxolimab changed TCR sequence diversity and drove clonal T-cell expansion. In the dose-escalation cohort, roughly 80% of patients were male, and the mean age was approximately 60 years, with a range of about 20 to 79.

The trial excluded patients who had a history of autoimmune disease or who were on systemic immunosuppression. Peripheral blood for TCR sequencing was collected from all dose cohorts at baseline, on cycle 4 day 1, and on cycle 7 day 1. The samples were taken from a phase I, first-in-human, multicenter, open-label dose-escalation trial of ivuxolimab. The trial enrolled adults with locally advanced or metastatic head and neck squamous cell, hepatocellular, melanoma or renal cell carcinoma. Before TCR sequencing, CD4+ and CD8+ T cells were separately sorted from peripheral blood. To sequence the TCRbeta CDR3 region, genomic DNA was isolated from the sorted cells. TCRbeta CDR3 regions were sequenced using the immunoSEQ Assay. The table comes from immuneACCESS by way of TCRdb, which keeps in-frame sequences with V and J called. Part of the clones is missing from these tables; in studies checked, under half for an unresolved V gene and the rest for unknown reasons. The sample data list about 88,000 clones, and roughly 85% of these were observed just once. The biggest ten clones account for 0.2% to 0.25% of the sample.

The germline ends are 2 bases apart after V is trimmed by 0 bases and J by 5 bases. The CDR3 sequence holds 12 residues, the cysteine and phenylalanine included. The CDR3 DNA has 36 bases and is translated from base 1. For CDR1 and CDR2, the germline V gene lists SGHRS and YFSETQ. Broad study findings and their caveats: At doses from 0.1 to 3.0 mg/kg, clonal expansion was seen in both CD4+ and CD8+ blood T cells between baseline and week 6. After ivuxolimab, more expanded clones were found on average in CD8+ T cells than in CD4+ T cells. Low levels of normalized T-cell clonal expansion were also seen in some patients who did not respond. In the 0.1-3.0 mg/kg groups, partial responders were among the patients with the lowest normalized peripheral clonal expansion, particularly in CD8+ T cells. Which antigens the clonally expanded peripheral T cells were specific for was not determined.

Only one count was recorded for this clone. The antigen it recognizes is unknown. The record has no base qualities; no much larger clone is one base away. The chain is encoded by TRBV5-1 joined to TRBJ1-4, with the D gene not clear enough to name. The material was CD4+ or CD8+ T cells sorted from blood, obtained in a trial of the OX40 agonist ivuxolimab. The receptor was isolated from an adult with an advanced solid tumor such as melanoma, head and neck, liver or kidney cancer. The CDR3 loop reads CASSLDNEKLFF. The DNA reads TGCGCCAGCAGCTTGGACAATGAAAAACTGTTTTTT.